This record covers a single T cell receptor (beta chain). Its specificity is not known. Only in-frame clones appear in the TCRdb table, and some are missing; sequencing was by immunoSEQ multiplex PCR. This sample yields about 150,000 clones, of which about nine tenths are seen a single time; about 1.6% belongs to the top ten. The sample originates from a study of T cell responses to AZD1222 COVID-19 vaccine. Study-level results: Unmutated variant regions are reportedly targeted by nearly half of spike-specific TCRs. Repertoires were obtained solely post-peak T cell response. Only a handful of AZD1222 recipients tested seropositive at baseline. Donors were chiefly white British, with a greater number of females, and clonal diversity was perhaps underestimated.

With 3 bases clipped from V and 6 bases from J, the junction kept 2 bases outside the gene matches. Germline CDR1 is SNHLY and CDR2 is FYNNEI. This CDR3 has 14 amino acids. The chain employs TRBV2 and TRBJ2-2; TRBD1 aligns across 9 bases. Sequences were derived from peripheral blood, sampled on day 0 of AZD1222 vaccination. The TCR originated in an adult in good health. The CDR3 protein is CASSEGQGSGELFF. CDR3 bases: TGTGCCAGCAGTGAGGGACAGGGTTCCGGGGAGCTGTTTTTT.